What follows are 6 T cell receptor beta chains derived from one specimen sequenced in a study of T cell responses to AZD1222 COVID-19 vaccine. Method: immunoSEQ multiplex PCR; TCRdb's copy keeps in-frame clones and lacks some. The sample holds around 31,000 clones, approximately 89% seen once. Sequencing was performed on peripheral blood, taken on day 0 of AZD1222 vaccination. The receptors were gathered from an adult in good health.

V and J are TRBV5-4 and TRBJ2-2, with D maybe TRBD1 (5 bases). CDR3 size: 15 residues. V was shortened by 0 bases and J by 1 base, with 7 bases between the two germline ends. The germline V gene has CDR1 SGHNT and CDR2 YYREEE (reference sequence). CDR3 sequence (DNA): TGTGCCAGCAGCTTGGAAGGGGAGAACACCGGGGAGCTGTTTTTT. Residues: CASSLEGENTGELFF.

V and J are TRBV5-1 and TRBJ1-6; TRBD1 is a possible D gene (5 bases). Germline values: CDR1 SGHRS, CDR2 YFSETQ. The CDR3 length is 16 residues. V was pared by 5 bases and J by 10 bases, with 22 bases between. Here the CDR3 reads CASSLQLGTAGSPLHF. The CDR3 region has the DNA TGCGCCAGCAGTCTTCAACTTGGGACCGCGGGGTCACCCCTCCACTTT.

The CDR3 DNA sequence: TGTGCCAGTAGTGAGGCCGGTCCTGGAAACACCATATATTTT. It is translated as CASSEAGPGNTIYF. This rearrangement joins TRBV19 to TRBJ1-3; D is ambiguous. From germline, CDR1 is LNHDA and CDR2 SQIVND (reference sequence). CDR3 length: 14 residues. The ends were cut back, 5 bases at V and 2 bases at J, with 10 bases in the middle.

In DNA form, the CDR3 reads TGTGCCAGCTCACCTACCCCAGGGGCTAGCAATCAGCCCCAGCATTTT. Protein product: CASSPTPGASNQPQHF. The rearrangement uses TRBV18 and TRBJ1-5; possibly TRBD1 for D (6 bases). In germline, CDR1 is KGHSH, CDR2 LQKENI. The CDR3 covers 16 residues. Trimming cost V 3 bases and J 0 bases, with 12 bases left between them.

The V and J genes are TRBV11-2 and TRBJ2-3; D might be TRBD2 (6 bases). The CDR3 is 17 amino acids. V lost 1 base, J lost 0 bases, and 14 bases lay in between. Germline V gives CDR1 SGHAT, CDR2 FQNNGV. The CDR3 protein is CASSLGVGGESTDTQYF. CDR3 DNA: TGTGCCAGCAGCTTAGGGGTCGGCGGGGAGAGCACAGATACGCAGTATTTT.

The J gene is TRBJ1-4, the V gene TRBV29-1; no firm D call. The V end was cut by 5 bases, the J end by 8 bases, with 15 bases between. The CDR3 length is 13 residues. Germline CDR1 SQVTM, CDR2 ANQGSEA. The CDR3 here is CSVSGSSGEKLFF. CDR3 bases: TGCAGCGTTTCGGGGTCAAGCGGGGAAAAACTGTTTTTT. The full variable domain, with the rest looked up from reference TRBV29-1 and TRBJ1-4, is SAVISQKPSRDICQRGTSLTIQCQVDSQVTMMFWYRQQPGQSLTLIATANQGSEATYESGFVIDKFPISRPNLTFSTLTVSNMSPEDSSIYLCSVSGSSGEKLFFGSGTQLSVL.